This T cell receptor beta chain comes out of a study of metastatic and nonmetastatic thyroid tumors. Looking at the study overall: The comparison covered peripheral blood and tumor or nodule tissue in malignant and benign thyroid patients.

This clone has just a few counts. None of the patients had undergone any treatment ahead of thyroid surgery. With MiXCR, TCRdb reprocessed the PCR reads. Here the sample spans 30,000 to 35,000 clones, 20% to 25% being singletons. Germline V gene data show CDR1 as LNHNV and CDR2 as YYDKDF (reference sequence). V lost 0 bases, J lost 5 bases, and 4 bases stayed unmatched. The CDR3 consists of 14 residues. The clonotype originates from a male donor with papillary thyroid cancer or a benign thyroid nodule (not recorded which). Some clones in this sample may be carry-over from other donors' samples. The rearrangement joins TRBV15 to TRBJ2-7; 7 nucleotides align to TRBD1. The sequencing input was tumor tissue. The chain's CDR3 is CATSRELGGHEQYF. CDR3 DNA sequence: TGTGCCACCAGCAGAGAGTTAGGGGGCCACGAGCAGTACTTC.